This T cell receptor (beta chain) was sequenced during a study of control samples from healthy donors and cancer patients. Assay: immunoSEQ multiplex PCR; the TCRdb copy retains only in-frame clones and omits some. Of some 130,000 clones listed, about 91% are singletons. The CDR3 is made up of 15 amino acids. Germline V lookup: CDR1 SGHAT, CDR2 FQNNGV. Deletions cut 5 bases from V and 0 bases from J, with 11 bases between. This clonotype was obtained from a man between 18 and 29 years old in good health. The sample taken for sequencing was blood. This chain links TRBV11-2 with TRBJ1-3; possibly TRBD1 for D (6 bases). CDR3 protein: CASSLTGLSGNTIYF. CDR3 coding DNA: TGTGCCAGCAGCCTCACAGGGCTCTCTGGAAACACCATATATTTT.